Following are 11 T cell receptor beta chains from one sample sequenced in a study of blood T cell repertoires in COVID-19. TCRdb keeps only in-frame clones here, not all; method: immunoSEQ multiplex PCR. Counted here are over 250,000 clones, 87% occurring once; the ten biggest clones make up around 8.9%. Sequenced material: PBMCs or T cells enriched from blood (not recorded which). The origin of the receptors is a woman aged 18-35 years who had recovered from COVID-19.

A single count supports this clone. This chain joins TRBV10-3 and TRBJ2-2; 10 bases align to TRBD1. This CDR3 has 15 amino acids. Germline V gene data show CDR1 as ENHRY and CDR2 as SYGVKD. J lost 5 bases, V lost 7 bases, and 7 bases had no gene match. For the CDR3, the DNA is TGTGCCATCAAATCGACAGGGGGCCCTACCGGGGAGCTGTTTTTT. Protein sequence: CAIKSTGGPTGELFF.

This clone was counted once. The gene calls are TRBV7-2 and TRBJ2-2, with a tentative D call TRBD1 (7 bases). Trimming took 7 bases from V and 1 from J, leaving 16 bases between them. The CDR3 extends over 16 amino acids. Germline V CDR1 and CDR2: SGHTA, FQGNSA. CDR3 sequence reads: CASIPQGGWNTGELFF. The CDR3 DNA sequence: TGTGCCAGCATCCCTCAGGGGGGCTGGAACACCGGGGAGCTGTTTTTT.

The genes are TRBV30 and TRBJ1-6; D unresolved. The CDR3 has 15 amino acids. CDR1 is GTSNPN, CDR2 SVGIG, per germline (reference sequence). The V end was cut by 2 bases, the J end by 9 bases, with 17 bases between. CDR3 protein: CAWSREPGEGSPLHF. The CDR3 DNA reads TGTGCCTGGAGTCGGGAGCCCGGGGAAGGTTCACCCCTCCACTTT. Using reference TRBV30 and TRBJ1-6 for the parts outside the CDR3, the full variable domain is SQTIHQWPATLVQPVGSPLSLECTVEGTSNPNLYWYRQAAGRGLQLLFYSVGIGQISSEVPQNLSASRPQDRQFILSSKKLLLSDSGFYLCAWSREPGEGSPLHFGNGTRLTVT.

This sequence joins TRBV3-1 (or the pseudogene TRBV3-2) and TRBJ2-2; TRBD2 is a possible D gene (6 bases). CDR3 length equals 16 residues. Germline V gives CDR1 LGHDT, CDR2 YNNKEL (reference sequence). The ends were cut back, 2 bases at V and 1 base at J, with 11 bases in the middle. The CDR3 coding sequence is TGTGCCAGCAGCCAACTGGGGGGAAGGAACACCGGGGAGCTGTTTTTT. Its protein product is CASSQLGGRNTGELFF.

This clone was counted a single time. The V gene is TRBV3-1 (or the pseudogene TRBV3-2), the J gene TRBJ1-2; 7 bases agree with TRBD1. This CDR3 is built from 14 residues. The junction had 5 bases not matched to a gene; V was cut back by 4 bases and J by 3 bases. Germline assignment: CDR1 LGHDT and CDR2 YNNKEL (reference sequence). CDR3 residues: CASSPLGQDYGYTF. CDR3 bases: TGTGCCAGCAGCCCCCTCGGACAGGACTATGGCTACACCTTC.

This clone was seen just once. The chain uses TRBV27 and TRBJ2-7; TRBD1 matches 7 bases. Trimming took 6 bases from V and 0 from J; bases not matched to a gene: 11. Germline-derived CDR1 and CDR2 are MNHEY and SMNVEV (reference sequence). This CDR3 has 16 amino acids. The CDR3 loop reads CASRPLTGSGSYEQYF. The CDR3 DNA reads TGTGCCAGCAGACCCCTGACAGGGTCGGGCTCCTACGAGCAGTACTTC.

The gene calls are TRBV6-4 and TRBJ1-2; D is unclear. The ends were cut back, 5 bases at V and 8 bases at J, with 21 bases in the middle. Germline V gives CDR1 MRHNA, CDR2 SNTAGT. The length of the CDR3 is 15 residues. The CDR3 sequence is CASSLSGYLSGGYTF. CDR3 bases: TGTGCCAGCAGTTTGTCTGGGTATCTATCGGGAGGCTACACCTTC.

This clone was counted between two and nine times. J is TRBJ1-4 and V is TRBV7-7; tentatively, D is TRBD1 (6 bases). CDR3 length: 15 residues. Germline V gene lookup returns CDR1 SSHAT and CDR2 FNYEAQ (reference sequence). V was cut by 2 bases and J by 6 bases, with 13 bases left in between. CDR3 in amino acids: CASSLSGGLDEKLFF. In nucleotides, the CDR3 is TGTGCCAGCAGCTTATCGGGGGGCCTGGATGAAAAACTGTTTTTT.

The rearrangement uses TRBV7-3 and TRBJ2-3, with D possibly TRBD1 on 6 matching bases. CDR1 is SGHTA, CDR2 FQGTGA, per germline. The CDR3 covers 14 residues. The V end lost 4 bases, the J end lost 2 bases, and 10 bases lay between the germline ends. The CDR3 DNA sequence: TGTGCCAGCAGCTCTCGACAGGTCACAGATACGCAGTATTTT. This translates into CASSSRQVTDTQYF. The full variable domain, rest sourced from reference TRBV7-3 and TRBJ2-3, is GAGVSQTPSNKVTEKGKYVELRCDPISGHTALYWYRQSLGQGPEFLIYFQGTGAADDSGLPNDRFFAVRPEGSVSTLKIQRTERGDSAVYLCASSSRQVTDTQYFGPGTRLTVL.

The rearrangement uses TRBV29-1 and TRBJ1-1; 9 bases match TRBD1. The CDR3 has 14 residues. Germline assignment: CDR1 SQVTM and CDR2 ANQGSEA. Losses at the gene ends were 6 bases for V and 4 bases for J; bases not matched to a gene: 9. This chain's CDR3 is CSVDLTGGFTEAFF. The DNA for the CDR3 is TGCAGCGTCGACCTAACAGGGGGCTTCACTGAAGCTTTCTTT.

This clone occurred a few times. The rearrangement uses TRBV4-2 and TRBJ1-1; tentatively, D is TRBD1 (6 bases). Trimming took off 1 base at V and 5 bases at J, with 14 bases between the two ends. In germline, CDR1 is LGHNA, CDR2 YNFKEQ. The CDR3 covers 15 residues. The CDR3 protein is CASSQAPGDSTEAFF. CDR3 DNA sequence: TGTGCCAGCAGCCAAGCCCCAGGGGATTCGACTGAAGCTTTCTTT.